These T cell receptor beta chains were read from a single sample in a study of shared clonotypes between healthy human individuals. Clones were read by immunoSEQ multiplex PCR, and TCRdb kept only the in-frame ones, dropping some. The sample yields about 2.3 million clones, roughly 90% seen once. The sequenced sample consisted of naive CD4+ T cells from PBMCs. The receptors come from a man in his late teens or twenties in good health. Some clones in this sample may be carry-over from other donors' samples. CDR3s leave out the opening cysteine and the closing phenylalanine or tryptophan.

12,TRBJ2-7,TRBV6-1,ASSAYGETYEQY
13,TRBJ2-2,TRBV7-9,ASSLDQPNTGELF
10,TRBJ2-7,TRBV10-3,AIGSYSYEQY
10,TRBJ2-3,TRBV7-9,ASSLVPGTQY
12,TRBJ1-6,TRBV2,ASIVGTENSPLH
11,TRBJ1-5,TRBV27,ASSFLEGQPQH
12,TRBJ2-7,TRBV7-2,ASSFTGGLNEQY
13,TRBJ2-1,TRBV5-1,ASSWDRSVWDEQF
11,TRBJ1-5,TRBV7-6,ASSATIDQPQH
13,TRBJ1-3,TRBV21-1,ASSTMTDSGNTIY
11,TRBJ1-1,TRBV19,ASTTIGGFEAF
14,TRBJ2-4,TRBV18,ASSPGGDRAKNIQY
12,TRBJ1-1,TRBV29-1,SVESLTGPYEAF
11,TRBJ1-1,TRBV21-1,ASSHRGGTEAF
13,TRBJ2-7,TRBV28,ASSPYRNPSYEQY
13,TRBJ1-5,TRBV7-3,ASSSLDRGNQPQH
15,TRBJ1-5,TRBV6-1,ASSGRTGGKGNQPQH
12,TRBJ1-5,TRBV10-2,ASSEWTGSQPQH
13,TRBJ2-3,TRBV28,ASRPPSGSTDTQY
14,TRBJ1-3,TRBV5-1,ASSGTAFEPGNTIY
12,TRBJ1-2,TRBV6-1,ASSPGTANYGYT
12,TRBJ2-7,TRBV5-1,ASSSAGAVYEQY
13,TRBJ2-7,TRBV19,ASSMSQASAYEQY
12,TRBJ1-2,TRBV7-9,ASIAGGGPAGYT
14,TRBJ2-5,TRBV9,ASSPPWDRGKETQY
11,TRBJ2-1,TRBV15,ATTTTFYNEQF
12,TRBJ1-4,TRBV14,ASSQVNRYEKLF
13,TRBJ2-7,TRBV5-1,ASSFTGDRAYEQY
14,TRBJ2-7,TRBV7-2,ASSSSGTSGNYEQY
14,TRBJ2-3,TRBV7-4,ASSFPTPPITDTQY
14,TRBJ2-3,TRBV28,ASSLGAGGSTDTQY
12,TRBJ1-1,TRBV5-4,ASSLAVGDTEAF
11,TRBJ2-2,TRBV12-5,ASGPTGGGELF
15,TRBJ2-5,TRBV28,ASSSSGTGGTQETQY